The 15 T cell receptor beta chains reported below all come from one sample, sequenced in a study of T cells in Graves' hyperthyroidism and ophthalmopathy. RNA transcripts served as the template for amplifying TCR beta CDR3 regions. HTBI primers were the set used in a first-round RT-PCR of the TCR CDR3. One entry per CDR3 protein, called by TCRdb with MiXCR from the multiplex PCR reads. There are 300,000 to 400,000 distinct CDR3 sequences in the sample; roughly 13% occur only once, and about 10% lies in the top ten. Sequencing used blood. These receptor sequences come from a woman aged 60-70 years with Graves' hyperthyroidism.

This clonotype was observed many times. The chain links TRBV11-3 to TRBJ2-1, with unresolved D. The CDR3 spans 18 residues. The germline V and J ends were trimmed by 5 bases and 0 bases, with 20 bases remaining between them. CDR1 is SGHNT, CDR2 YENEEA, per germline. CDR3 loop: CASSPRPLVKSSYNEQFF. The CDR3 coding sequence is TGTGCCAGCAGCCCCCGACCACTGGTGAAGAGCTCCTACAATGAGCAGTTCTTC.

The chain combines TRBV19 with TRBJ1-5, with D hard to call. The CDR3 covers 18 residues. The ends were cut back, 3 bases at V and 8 bases at J, with 26 bases in the middle. Germline CDR1 and CDR2: LNHDA and SQIVND (reference sequence). CDR3 nucleotide sequence: TGTGCCAGTAGTATGGAACTGGCCAGCCGGCGGGTAAGGAAGCCCCAGCATTTT. This gives the protein CASSMELASRRVRKPQHF.

Ten or more counts support this clonotype. CDR3 DNA: TGTGCCAGCTCACCACGGGAAGCTGAAGCTTTCTTT. Its protein is CASSPREAEAFF. This chain links TRBV18 with TRBJ1-1; no reliable D call. This CDR3 contains 12 residues. Germline V gene sequence: CDR1 KGHSH, CDR2 LQKENI. V gave up 1 base and J gave up 6 bases, with 6 bases separating them.

This clonotype was detected a few times. The V call is TRBV24-1, the J call TRBJ2-1; D tentatively reads TRBD1 or TRBD2 (5 bases each). Germline CDR1 reads KGHDR; CDR2 reads SFDVKD. Between the trimmed V and J ends, which lost 3 bases and 12 bases, there was a span of 8 bases. The CDR3 length is 11 residues. This chain's CDR3 is CATSDTGTQFF. CDR3 DNA sequence: TGTGCCACCAGTGATACCGGGACGCAGTTCTTC.

The rearrangement links TRBV27 to TRBJ2-1, with D possibly matching TRBD1 (6 bases). The germline V gene encodes CDR1 MNHEY and CDR2 SMNVEV (reference sequence). The CDR3 consists of 11 residues. Trimming cost V 7 bases and J 9 bases, with 10 bases left between them. The CDR3 loop reads CASILGGEQFF. The DNA for the CDR3 is TGTGCCAGCATCCTAGGGGGTGAGCAGTTCTTC.

This clonotype was counted only a few times. V is TRBV5-1 and J is TRBJ1-4, with a weak D call TRBD1 (6 bases). This CDR3 spans 14 amino acids. Trimming shortened V by 2 bases and J by 7 bases, and 12 bases separated the two germline ends. From germline, CDR1 is SGHRS and CDR2 YFSETQ. The chain's CDR3 is CASSLQGGGEKLFF. The DNA of the CDR3 is TGCGCCAGCAGCTTACAGGGTGGTGGTGAAAAACTGTTTTTT. The entire variable domain, with the rest obtained from reference TRBV5-1 and TRBJ1-4, is as follows: KAGVTQTPRYLIKTRGQQVTLSCSPISGHRSVSWYQQTPGQGLQFLFEYFSETQRNKGNFPGRFSGRQFSNSRSEMNVSTLELGDSALYLCASSLQGGGEKLFFGSGTQLSVL.

This chain links TRBV5-4 with TRBJ2-1, with 14 nucleotides matching TRBD2. The germline V gene has CDR1 SGHNT and CDR2 YYREEE (reference sequence). The trim removed 4 bases at V and 10 bases at J, leaving 10 bases unmatched. CDR3 length: 16 residues. CDR3 coding DNA: TGTGCCAGCAGCATTGGGGGACTAGCGGGAGCGGGGGAGCAGTTCTTC. Protein sequence: CASSIGGLAGAGEQFF.

This clonotype was seen a handful of times. V and J are TRBV27 and TRBJ2-2; 8 nucleotides align to TRBD1. This CDR3 is built from 15 residues. J was trimmed by 5 bases and V by 8 bases; bases with no gene match: 10. In germline, CDR1 is MNHEY, CDR2 SMNVEV (reference sequence). The CDR3 bases are TGTGCCAGCCGTCGCCTCAGGGGGCAGACCGGGGAGCTGTTTTTT. Translated, it gives CASRRLRGQTGELFF.

This clonotype was detected many times. The genes are TRBV2 and TRBJ2-1; 10 positions agree with TRBD2. J was trimmed by 8 bases and V by 11 bases; bases with no gene match: 9. There are 13 residues in the CDR3. The germline V gene has CDR1 SNHLY and CDR2 FYNNEI. Written as DNA, the CDR3 is TGTGCCTGCCCCGGGACTAGCGCGGATGAGCAGTTCTTC. Translating it yields CACPGTSADEQFF.

This chain connects TRBV13 to TRBJ2-7; 7 bases agree with TRBD1. The ends lost 5 bases at V and 4 bases at J; junction bases unmatched: 5. The CDR3 loop spans 13 amino acids. In germline, CDR1 is PRHDT, CDR2 FYEKMQ (reference sequence). CDR3 in amino acids: CASSMTGLYEQYF. CDR3 DNA sequence: TGTGCCAGCAGCATGACAGGGCTTTACGAGCAGTACTTC.

In this sample, this clonotype turned up a few times. The gene calls are TRBV7-8 and TRBJ2-3, with TRBD2 identical over 9 bases. CDR1 and CDR2 from the germline V gene are SGHVS and FQNEAQ. Losses at the gene ends were 1 base for V and 2 bases for J; bases not matched to a gene: 7. The CDR3 is 17 amino acids. The CDR3 spells CASSLDPGLATTDTQYF. The CDR3 nucleotides are TGTGCCAGCAGCTTAGATCCGGGACTAGCCACCACAGATACGCAGTATTTT.

This clonotype was detected many times. The chain couples TRBV6-1 to TRBJ2-7; TRBD1 is a possible D gene (6 bases). Germline V lookup: CDR1 MNHNS, CDR2 SASEGT. The CDR3 extends over 15 amino acids. The V end lost 6 bases, the J end lost 6 bases, and 21 bases lay between the germline ends. The CDR3 DNA reads TGTGCCAGCAGAGCCCGCACAGGGTTCCTGGGCGAGCAGTACTTC. This gives the protein CASRARTGFLGEQYF.

Of note for this clonotype: This may be a read error, as it is one base from a much larger clone. The J gene is TRBJ1-1, the V gene TRBV6-9; TRBD1 is a possible D gene (6 bases). This CDR3 contains 11 residues. The V end lost 7 bases, the J end lost 12 bases, and 15 bases lay between the germline ends. Germline V lookup: CDR1 MNHGY, CDR2 SVAAGI. The CDR3 loop reads CASMLRQETFF. In nucleotides, the CDR3 is TGTGCCAGCATGTTAAGACAGGAAACTTTCTTT.

This clonotype occurred a few times. The CDR3 DNA reads TGTGCCAGTAGTACCTCAGAGTGGAGGGCTAATGAAAAACTGTTTTTT. Translation gives CASSTSEWRANEKLFF. The chain recombines TRBV19 with TRBJ1-4; no reliable D call. The CDR3 is made up of 16 amino acids. Germline CDR1 LNHDA, CDR2 SQIVND (reference sequence). Trimming took 4 bases from V and 3 from J, leaving 15 bases between them.

This sequence joins TRBV20-1 and TRBJ2-5, with a possible D match to TRBD2 (6 bases). CDR3 size: 16 residues. Germline CDR1 reads DFQATT; CDR2 reads SNEGSKA (reference sequence). The V gene lost 3 bases and the J gene lost 0 bases, with 17 bases spanning the gap. CDR3 DNA sequence: TGCAGTGCTAGGCAATCGGCGGGATGGTACCAAGAGACCCAGTACTTC. This sequence encodes CSARQSAGWYQETQYF.